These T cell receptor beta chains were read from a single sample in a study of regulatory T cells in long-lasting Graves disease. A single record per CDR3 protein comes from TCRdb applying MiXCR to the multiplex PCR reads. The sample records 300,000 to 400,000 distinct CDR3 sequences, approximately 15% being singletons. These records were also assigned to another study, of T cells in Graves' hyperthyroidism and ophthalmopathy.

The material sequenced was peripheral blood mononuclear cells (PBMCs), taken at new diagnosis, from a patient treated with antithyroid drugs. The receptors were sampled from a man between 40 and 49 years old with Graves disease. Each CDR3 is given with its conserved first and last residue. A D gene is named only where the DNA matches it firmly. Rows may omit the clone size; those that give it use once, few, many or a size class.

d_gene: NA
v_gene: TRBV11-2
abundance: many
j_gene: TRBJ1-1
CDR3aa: CASSLRVHTEAFF
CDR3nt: TGTGCCAGCAGCTTGCGGGTCCACACTGAAGCTTTCTTT

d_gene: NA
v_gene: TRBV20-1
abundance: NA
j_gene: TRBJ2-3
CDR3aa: CSASPTDTQYF
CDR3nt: TGCAGTGCCTCGCCAACAGATACGCAGTATTTT

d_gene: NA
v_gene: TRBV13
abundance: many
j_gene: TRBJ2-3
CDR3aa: CASFGRNRDTQYF
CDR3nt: TGTGCCAGCTTCGGGAGAAACCGGGATACGCAGTATTTT

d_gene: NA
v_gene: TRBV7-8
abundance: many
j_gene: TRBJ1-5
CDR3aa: CASSLLGAGQPQHF
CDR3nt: TGTGCCAGCAGCTTACTAGGGGCAGGTCAGCCCCAGCATTTT

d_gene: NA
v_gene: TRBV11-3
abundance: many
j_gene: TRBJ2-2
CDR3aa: CASSLEAARTGELFF
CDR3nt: TGTGCCAGCAGCCTGGAGGCGGCGCGCACCGGGGAGCTGTTTTTT

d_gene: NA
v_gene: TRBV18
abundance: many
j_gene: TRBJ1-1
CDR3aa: CASSPRAGVLNTEAFF
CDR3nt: TGTGCCAGCTCACCTCGCGCAGGGGTTTTGAACACTGAAGCTTTCTTT

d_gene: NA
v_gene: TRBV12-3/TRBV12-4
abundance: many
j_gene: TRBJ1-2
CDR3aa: CASSSGIAYGYTF
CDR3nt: TGTGCCAGCAGTTCAGGTATCGCCTATGGCTACACCTTC

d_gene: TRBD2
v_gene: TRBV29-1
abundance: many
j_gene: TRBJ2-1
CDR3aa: CSGGGTDNEQFF
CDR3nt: TGCAGCGGGGGAGGGACGGACAATGAGCAGTTCTTC

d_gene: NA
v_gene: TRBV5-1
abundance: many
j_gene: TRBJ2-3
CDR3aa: CASSLGAGRSTDTQYF
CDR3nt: TGCGCCAGCAGCTTGGGCGCGGGTCGGAGCACAGATACGCAGTATTTT

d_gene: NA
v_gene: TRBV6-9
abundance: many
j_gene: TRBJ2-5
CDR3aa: CASSYQGQPETQYF
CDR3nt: TGTGCCAGCAGTTACCAAGGACAGCCGGAGACCCAGTACTTC

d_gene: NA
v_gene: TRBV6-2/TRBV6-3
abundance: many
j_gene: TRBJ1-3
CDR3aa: CASSYGDLSGNTIYF
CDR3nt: TGTGCCAGCAGTTACGGCGACCTCTCTGGAAACACCATATATTTT

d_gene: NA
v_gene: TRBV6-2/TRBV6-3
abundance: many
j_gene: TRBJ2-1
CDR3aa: CASATARANEQFF
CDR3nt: TGTGCCAGCGCTACGGCGAGGGCAAATGAGCAGTTCTTC

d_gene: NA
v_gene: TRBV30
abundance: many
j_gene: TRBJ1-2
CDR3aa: CAWSVRPQGYTF
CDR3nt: TGTGCCTGGAGTGTACGACCCCAGGGCTACACCTTC

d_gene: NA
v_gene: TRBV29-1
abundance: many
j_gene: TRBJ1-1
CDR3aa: CSVRSRRLNTEAFF
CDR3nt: TGCAGCGTACGAAGCAGGAGACTGAACACTGAAGCTTTCTTT

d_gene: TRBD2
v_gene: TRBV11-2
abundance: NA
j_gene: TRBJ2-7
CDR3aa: CASSRGLAGSSYEQYF
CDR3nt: TGTGCCAGCAGTCGAGGACTAGCGGGGTCCTCCTACGAGCAGTACTTC

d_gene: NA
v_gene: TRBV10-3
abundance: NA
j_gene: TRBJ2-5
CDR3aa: CAISEFRGQETQYF
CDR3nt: TGTGCCATCAGTGAGTTCCGGGGACAAGAGACCCAGTACTTC

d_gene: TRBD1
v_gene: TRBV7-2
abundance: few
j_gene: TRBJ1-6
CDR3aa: CASSRRTGLNSPLHF
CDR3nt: TGTGCCAGCAGCCGCCGGACAGGGTTGAATTCACCCCTCCACTTT

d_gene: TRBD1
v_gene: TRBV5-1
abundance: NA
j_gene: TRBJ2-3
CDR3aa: CASRIGTGGPDTQYF
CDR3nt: TGCGCCAGCAGAATTGGGACAGGGGGCCCAGATACGCAGTATTTT

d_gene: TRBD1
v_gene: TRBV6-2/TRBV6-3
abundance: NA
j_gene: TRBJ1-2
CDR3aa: CASSYSGTGAFYGYTF
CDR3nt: TGTGCCAGCAGTTACTCCGGGACAGGGGCCTTCTATGGCTACACCTTC

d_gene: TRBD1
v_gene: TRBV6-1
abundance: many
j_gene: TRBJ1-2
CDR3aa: CASSQGQALYGYTF
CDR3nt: TGTGCCAGCAGTCAAGGACAGGCCCTCTATGGCTACACCTTC

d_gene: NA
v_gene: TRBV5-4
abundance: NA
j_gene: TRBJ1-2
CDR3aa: CASSLDKTYGYTF
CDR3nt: TGTGCCAGCAGCTTGGACAAAACCTATGGCTACACCTTC

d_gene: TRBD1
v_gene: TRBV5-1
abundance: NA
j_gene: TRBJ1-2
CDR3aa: CASRTGTGGEGYTF
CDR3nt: TGCGCCAGCAGAACCGGGACAGGGGGCGAAGGCTACACCTTC

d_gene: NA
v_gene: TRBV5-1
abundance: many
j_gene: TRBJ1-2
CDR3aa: CASSLAGRGYGYTF
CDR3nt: TGCGCCAGCAGCTTGGCCGGGCGCGGCTATGGCTACACCTTC

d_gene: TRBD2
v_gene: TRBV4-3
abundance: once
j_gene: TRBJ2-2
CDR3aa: CASSQDLTSRANTGELFF
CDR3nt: TGCGCCAGCAGCCAGGATTTGACTAGCAGAGCGAACACCGGGGAGCTGTTTTTT

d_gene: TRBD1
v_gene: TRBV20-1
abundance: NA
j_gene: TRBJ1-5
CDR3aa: CSASEQGNQPQHF
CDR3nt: TGCAGTGCTAGTGAACAGGGGAATCAGCCCCAGCATTTT

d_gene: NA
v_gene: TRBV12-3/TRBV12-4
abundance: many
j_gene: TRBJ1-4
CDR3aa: CASSLQGRIEKLFF
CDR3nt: TGTGCCAGCAGTTTACAGGGAAGAATCGAAAAACTGTTTTTT

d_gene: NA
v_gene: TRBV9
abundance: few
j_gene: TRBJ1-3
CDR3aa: CASSVDSGNTIYF
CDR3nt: TGTGCCAGCAGCGTAGATTCCGGAAACACCATATATTTT

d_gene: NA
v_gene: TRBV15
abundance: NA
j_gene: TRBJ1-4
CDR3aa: CATSRGHLTTNEKLFF
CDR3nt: TGTGCCACCAGCAGAGGCCACCTTACAACTAATGAAAAACTGTTTTTT

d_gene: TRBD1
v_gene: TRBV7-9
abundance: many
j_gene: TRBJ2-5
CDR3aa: CASSLRDRVVETQYF
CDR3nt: TGTGCCAGCAGCTTACGGGACAGGGTTGTCGAGACCCAGTACTTC

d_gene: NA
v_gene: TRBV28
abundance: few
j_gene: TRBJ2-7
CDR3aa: CASSLRAYTNEQYF
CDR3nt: TGTGCCAGCAGTTTACGGGCCTATACTAACGAGCAGTACTTC

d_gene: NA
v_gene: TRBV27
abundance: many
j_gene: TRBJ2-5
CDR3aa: CASRYLGGGPQETQYF
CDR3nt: TGTGCCAGCAGATACTTAGGGGGGGGACCCCAAGAGACCCAGTACTTC

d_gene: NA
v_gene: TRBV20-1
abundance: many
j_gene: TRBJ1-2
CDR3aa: CSARVLNSFDYTF
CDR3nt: TGCAGTGCTAGAGTACTAAATTCTTTTGACTACACCTTC

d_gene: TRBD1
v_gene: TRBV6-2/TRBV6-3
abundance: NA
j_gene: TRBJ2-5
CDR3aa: CASSERGQSETQYF
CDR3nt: TGTGCCAGCAGTGAAAGGGGGCAGAGTGAGACCCAGTACTTC

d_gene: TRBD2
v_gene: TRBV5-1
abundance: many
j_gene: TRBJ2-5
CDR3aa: CASSLTSGGPQETQYF
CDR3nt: TGCGCCAGCAGCTTGACTAGCGGGGGTCCTCAAGAGACCCAGTACTTC

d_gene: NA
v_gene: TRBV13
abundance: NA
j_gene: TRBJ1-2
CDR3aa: CASSLNVGNYGYTF
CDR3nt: TGTGCCAGCAGCTTAAATGTCGGAAACTATGGCTACACCTTC

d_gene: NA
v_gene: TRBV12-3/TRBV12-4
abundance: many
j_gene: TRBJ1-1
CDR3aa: CASSRRWDTEAFF
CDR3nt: TGTGCCAGCAGTCGACGCTGGGACACTGAAGCTTTCTTT

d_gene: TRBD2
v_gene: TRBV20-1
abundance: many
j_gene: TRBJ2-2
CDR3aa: CSARLGLGRGRNTGELFF
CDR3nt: TGCAGTGCTAGATTGGGGTTGGGGCGGGGGAGAAACACCGGGGAGCTGTTTTTT